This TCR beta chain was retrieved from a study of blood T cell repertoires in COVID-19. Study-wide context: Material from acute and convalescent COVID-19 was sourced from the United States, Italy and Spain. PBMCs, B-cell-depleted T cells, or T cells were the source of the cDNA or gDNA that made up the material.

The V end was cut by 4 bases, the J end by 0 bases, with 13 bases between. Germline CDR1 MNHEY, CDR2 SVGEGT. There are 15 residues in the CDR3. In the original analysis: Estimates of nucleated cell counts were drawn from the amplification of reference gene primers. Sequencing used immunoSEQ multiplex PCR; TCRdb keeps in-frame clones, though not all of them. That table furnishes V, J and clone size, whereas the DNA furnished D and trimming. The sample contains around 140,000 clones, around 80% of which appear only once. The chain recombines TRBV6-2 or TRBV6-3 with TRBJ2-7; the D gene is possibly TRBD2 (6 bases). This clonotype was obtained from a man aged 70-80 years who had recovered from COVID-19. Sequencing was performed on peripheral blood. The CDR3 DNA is TGTGCCAGCAGTTGGAGGGTAGGAAGCTCCTACGAGCAGTACTTC. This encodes CASSWRVGSSYEQYF.